This T cell receptor (beta chain) stems from a study of blood T cell repertoires in COVID-19. On the study more broadly: PBMCs, B-cell-depleted T cells, or T cells provided the cDNA or gDNA that made up the material.

In the original analysis: Estimation of nucleated cell counts was performed using reference gene primer amplification. Data came from immunoSEQ multiplex PCR; TCRdb stores just in-frame clones and leaves some out. The V and J calls and clone size were taken over from that table, and D and trimming were inferred from the DNA. In the table there are roughly 300,000 clones, over 75% of which are singletons. The study assigned cohorts using participant-reported clinical history. This clone was seen only a few times. The CDR3 runs 12 residues. Trimming removed 5 bases from V and 14 bases from J; junction bases left unmatched: 6. Germline V CDR1 and CDR2: PRHDT, FYEKMQ (reference sequence).

The chain employs TRBV13 and TRBJ1-6, with 7 bases identical to TRBD1. The clonotype was recovered from a woman aged 30 to 39 who had recovered from COVID-19. The sample was PBMCs or T cells enriched from blood (not recorded which). The CDR3 region is CASSPRQGSLHF. DNA of the CDR3: TGTGCCAGCAGCCCAAGACAGGGTTCCCTCCACTTT.